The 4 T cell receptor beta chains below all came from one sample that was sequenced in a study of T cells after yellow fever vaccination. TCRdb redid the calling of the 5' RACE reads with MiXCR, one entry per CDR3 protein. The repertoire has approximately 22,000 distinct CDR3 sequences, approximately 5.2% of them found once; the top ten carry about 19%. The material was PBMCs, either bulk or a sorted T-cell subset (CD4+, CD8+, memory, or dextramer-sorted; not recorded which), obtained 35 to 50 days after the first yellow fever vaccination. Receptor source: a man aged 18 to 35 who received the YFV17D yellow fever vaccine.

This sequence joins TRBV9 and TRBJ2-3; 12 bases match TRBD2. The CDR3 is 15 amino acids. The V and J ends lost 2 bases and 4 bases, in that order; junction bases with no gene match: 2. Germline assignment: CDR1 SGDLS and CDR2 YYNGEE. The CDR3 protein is CASSVLAGGADTQYF. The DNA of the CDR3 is TGTGCCAGCAGCGTCCTAGCGGGGGGGGCAGATACGCAGTATTTT.

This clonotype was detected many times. The CDR3 here is CASSSTGYHTDTQYF. The CDR3 nucleotides read TGTGCCAGCAGCTCCACAGGGTACCACACAGATACGCAGTATTTT. The V call is TRBV7-2, the J call TRBJ2-3, with D perhaps TRBD1 (6 bases). V was clipped by 4 bases and J by 2 bases, with 13 bases between them. Looked up from germline, CDR1 is SGHTA and CDR2 is FQGNSA. The CDR3 extends over 15 amino acids.

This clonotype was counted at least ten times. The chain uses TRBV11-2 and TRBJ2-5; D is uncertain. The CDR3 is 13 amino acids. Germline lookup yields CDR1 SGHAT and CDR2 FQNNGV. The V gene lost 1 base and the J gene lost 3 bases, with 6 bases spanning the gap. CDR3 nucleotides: TGTGCCAGCAGCTTAGGCTTAGAAGAGACCCAGTACTTC. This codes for CASSLGLEETQYF. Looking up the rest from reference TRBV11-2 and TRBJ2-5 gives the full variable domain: EAGVAQSPRYKIIEKRQSVAFWCNPISGHATLYWYQQILGQGPKLLIQFQNNGVVDDSQLPKDRFSAERLKGVDSTLKIQPAKLEDSAVYLCASSLGLEETQYFGPGTRLLVL.

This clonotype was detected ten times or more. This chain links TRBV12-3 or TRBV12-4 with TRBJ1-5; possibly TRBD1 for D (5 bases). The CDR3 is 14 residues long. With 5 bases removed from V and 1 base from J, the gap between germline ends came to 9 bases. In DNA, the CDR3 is TGTGCCAGCAGTACTGAGGGGAGCAATCAGCCCCAGCATTTT. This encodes CASSTEGSNQPQHF.